A single sample gave rise to the 15 T cell receptor beta chains below, sequenced in a study of blood T cell repertoires in COVID-19. Sequencing was performed with immunoSEQ multiplex PCR; in TCRdb, only in-frame clones are kept and a portion is missing. This table has 50,000 to 55,000 clones, around 85% appearing once. The sequenced sample consisted of peripheral blood. The receptors originated from a man aged 60-69 years with acute or convalescent COVID-19.

This rearrangement joins TRBV18 to TRBJ1-5; D unresolved. Germline CDR1 is KGHSH and CDR2 is LQKENI. This CDR3 is built from 15 residues. V shed 0 bases and J shed 6 bases, with 12 bases lying between them. The CDR3: CASSPPNPEGQPQHF. In DNA, the CDR3 is TGTGCCAGCTCACCACCGAACCCCGAGGGTCAGCCCCAGCATTTT.

To note about this clone: This same CDR3 is encoded by further DNA sequences in the sample. This chain links TRBV18 with TRBJ2-2; tentative D call: TRBD1 (6 bases). The ends were cut back, 6 bases at V and 1 base at J, with 9 bases in the middle. CDR1 and CDR2 from the germline V gene are KGHSH and LQKENI. The CDR3 consists of 14 residues. CDR3 coding DNA: TGTGCCAGCTCGCCGGGACAGAACACCGGGGAGCTGTTTTTT. This encodes CASSPGQNTGELFF.

This sequence joins TRBV5-1 and TRBJ2-2; 10 nucleotides line up with TRBD1. This CDR3 comprises 17 residues. V shed 3 bases, J shed 3 bases, and the junction held 8 bases outside the gene matches. Germline CDR1 reads SGHRS; CDR2 reads YFSETQ. The DNA for the CDR3 is TGCGCCAGCAGCTACCAAAGCGGGACAGGGGACACCGGGGAGCTGTTTTTT. As protein: CASSYQSGTGDTGELFF.

The rearrangement joins TRBV5-6 to TRBJ2-5, with D uncertain. Germline CDR1 reads SGHDT; CDR2 reads YYEEEE. The CDR3 length is 14 residues. The V end lost 0 bases, the J end lost 1 base, and 7 bases lay between the germline ends. The CDR3 is CASSLGTSQETQYF. The CDR3 DNA is TGTGCCAGCAGCTTGGGAACCAGCCAAGAGACCCAGTACTTC. Full variable domain (missing parts from reference TRBV5-6 and TRBJ2-5): DAGVTQSPTHLIKTRGQQVTLRCSPKSGHDTVSWYQQALGQGPQFIFQYYEEEERQRGNFPDRFSGHQFPNYSSELNVNALLLGDSALYLCASSLGTSQETQYFGPGTRLLVL.

The chain has TRBV12-5 and TRBJ2-3; the D gene is possibly TRBD1 (6 bases). This CDR3 is built from 13 residues. CDR1 and CDR2 from the germline V gene are LGHNT and FRNRAP. V was cut by 6 bases and J by 6 bases, with 13 bases left in between. The CDR3 bases are TGTGCTAGTGGACCCGGGACACCGGATACGCAGTATTTT. Its translation is CASGPGTPDTQYF.

The rearrangement uses TRBV29-1 and TRBJ1-2; 9 nucleotides align to TRBD1. The V and J ends lost 3 bases and 8 bases, in that order; junction bases with no gene match: 7. The germline V gene encodes CDR1 SQVTM and CDR2 ANQGSEA. This CDR3 is 13 amino acids long. The CDR3 region is CSVEGQGSWGYTF. The CDR3 DNA follows: TGCAGCGTTGAGGGACAGGGAAGCTGGGGCTACACCTTC.

This sequence joins TRBV19 and TRBJ1-5; D uncertain. Germline V gene lookup returns CDR1 LNHDA and CDR2 SQIVND (reference sequence). This CDR3 contains 13 residues. V lost 5 bases to trimming and J lost 9 bases, with 14 bases between them. The CDR3 loop is CASSSTQVGPQHF. The CDR3 DNA is TGTGCCAGTAGTTCCACGCAGGTTGGGCCCCAGCATTTT.

In its sample, this clone was seen a few times. The V call is TRBV10-2, the J call TRBJ2-1; 10 bases agree with TRBD2. Germline V lookup: CDR1 WSHSY, CDR2 SAAADI. This CDR3 has 15 amino acids. The junction had 8 bases not matched to a gene; V was cut back by 6 bases and J by 6 bases. CDR3 nucleotides: TGCGCCAGCAGAATAGCGGGAGGCGTGGGCAATGAGCAGTTCTTC. It codes for CASRIAGGVGNEQFF.

The gene calls are TRBV2 and TRBJ1-4, with 9 bases aligning to TRBD1. The CDR3 spans 16 residues. V gave up 6 bases and J gave up 0 bases; unmatched junction bases: 5. Looked up from germline, CDR1 is SNHLY and CDR2 is FYNNEI. The CDR3 nucleotides read TGTGCCAGCAGCCGGACAGGGGTAACAACTAATGAAAAACTGTTTTTT. This translates into CASSRTGVTTNEKLFF.

The chain recombines TRBV7-3 with TRBJ2-1, with D perhaps matching TRBD1 (5 bases). V was cut by 2 bases and J by 9 bases, with 11 bases left in between. Germline-derived CDR1 and CDR2 are SGHTA and FQGTGA. This CDR3 contains 13 residues. The CDR3 region is CASSLDNQGEQFF. Here the CDR3 DNA reads TGTGCCAGCAGCTTAGACAACCAGGGTGAGCAGTTCTTC.

The chain recombines TRBV21-1 with TRBJ1-2; TRBD1, the table's D call, lacks a check against the DNA. TRBV21-1 is given as a pseudogene. CDR3 length: 13 amino acids. The CDR3 loop reads CATPGTGNYGYTF. The CDR3 bases are TGTGCCACCCCGGGGACAGGGAACTATGGCTACACCTTC.

J is TRBJ2-7 and V is TRBV4-2, with TRBD2 identical over 7 bases. Germline V lookup: CDR1 LGHNA, CDR2 YNFKEQ. This CDR3 is 15 amino acids long. J lost 3 bases, V lost 5 bases, and 10 bases had no gene match. The CDR3 is CASSSPRAGLYEQYF. DNA of the CDR3: TGTGCCAGCAGCTCCCCCCGAGCGGGACTCTACGAGCAGTACTTC.

The chain employs TRBV9 and TRBJ2-1, with D tentatively TRBD2 (5 bases). Looked up from germline, CDR1 is SGDLS and CDR2 is YYNGEE. This CDR3 spans 14 amino acids. The V and J ends lost 4 bases and 12 bases respectively, with 20 bases between them. CDR3 protein: CASSPLGLIDGQFF. The CDR3 coding sequence is TGTGCCAGCAGCCCCCTCGGACTCATCGATGGGCAGTTCTTC.

This clone has only one observation. The V and J genes are TRBV5-4 and TRBJ2-5; possibly TRBD2 for D (6 bases). Trimming left V 3 bases short and J 4 bases short, with 16 bases between. The germline gives CDR1 SGHNT, CDR2 YYREEE (reference sequence). CDR3 size: 15 residues. The CDR3 DNA is TGTGCCAGCAGCTACTCCGGGACTCTCCTAGAGACCCAGTACTTC. Translated, it gives CASSYSGTLLETQYF.

The CDR3 is CASSLEASNQPQHF. CDR3 bases: TGTGCCAGCAGTCTCGAGGCGAGCAATCAGCCCCAGCATTTT. This sequence joins TRBV6-2 or TRBV6-3 and TRBJ1-5; no reliable D call. Germline CDR1 is MNHEY and CDR2 is SVGEGT. The CDR3 is made up of 14 amino acids. Deletions cut 5 bases from V and 1 base from J, with 9 bases between.